This TCR beta chain was recorded in a study of OX40 agonist ivuxolimab in advanced cancers. At the level of the study: Clinicians treated patients with ivuxolimab, an agonistic anti-OX40 (CD134) antibody. Hepatocellular carcinoma, melanoma, renal cell or head and neck cancer was diagnosed in the dose-escalation patients.

Study-level results: Expanded clones were, on average, more numerous in CD8+ T cells than in CD4+. Antigen targets of the expanded peripheral T cells went undetermined.

V lost 4 bases and J lost 4, with 13 bases in between. Looked up from germline, CDR1 is SGHTA and CDR2 is FQGNSA. This CDR3 spans 14 amino acids. This clone has only one observation. Its antigen is unidentified. Profiling relied on immunoSEQ multiplex PCR, and the TCRdb table lists in-frame clones only, not all of them. This table holds fewer than 30,000 clones, about nine tenths found once. Sequenced material: CD4+ or CD8+ T cells sorted from blood, taken in a trial of the OX40 agonist ivuxolimab. The sequence derives from an adult with an advanced solid tumor such as melanoma, head and neck, liver or kidney cancer. V and J are TRBV7-2 and TRBJ1-2; possibly TRBD1 for D (5 bases). The CDR3 spells CASSSSGAAYGYTF. The CDR3 bases are TGTGCCAGCAGCTCGAGTGGGGCAGCCTATGGCTACACCTTC.